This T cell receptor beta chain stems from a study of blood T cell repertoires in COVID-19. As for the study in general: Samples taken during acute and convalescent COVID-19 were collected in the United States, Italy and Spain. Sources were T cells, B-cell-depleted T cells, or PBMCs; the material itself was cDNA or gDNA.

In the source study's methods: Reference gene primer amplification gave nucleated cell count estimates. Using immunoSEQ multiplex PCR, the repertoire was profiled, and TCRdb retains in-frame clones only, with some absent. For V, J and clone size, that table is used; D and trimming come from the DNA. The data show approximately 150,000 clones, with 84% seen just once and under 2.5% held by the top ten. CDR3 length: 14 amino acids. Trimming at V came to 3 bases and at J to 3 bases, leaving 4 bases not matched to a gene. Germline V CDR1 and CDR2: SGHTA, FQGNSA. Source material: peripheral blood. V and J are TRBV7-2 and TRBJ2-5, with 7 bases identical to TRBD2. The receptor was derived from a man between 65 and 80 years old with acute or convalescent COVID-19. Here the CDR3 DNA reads TGTGCCAGCAGCTTTACGGCGGGGGAAGAGACCCAGTACTTC. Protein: CASSFTAGEETQYF.